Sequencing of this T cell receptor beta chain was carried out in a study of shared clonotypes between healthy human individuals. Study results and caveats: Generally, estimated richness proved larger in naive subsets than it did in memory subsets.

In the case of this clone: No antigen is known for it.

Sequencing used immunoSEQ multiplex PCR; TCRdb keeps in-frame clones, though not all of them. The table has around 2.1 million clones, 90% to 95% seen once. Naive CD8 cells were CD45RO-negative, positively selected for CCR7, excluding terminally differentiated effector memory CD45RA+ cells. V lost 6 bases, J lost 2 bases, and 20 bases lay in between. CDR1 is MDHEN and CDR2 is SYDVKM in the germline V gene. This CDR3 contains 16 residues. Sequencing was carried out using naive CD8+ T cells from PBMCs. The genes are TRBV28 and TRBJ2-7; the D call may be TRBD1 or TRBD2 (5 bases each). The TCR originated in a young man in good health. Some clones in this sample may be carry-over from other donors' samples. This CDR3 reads CASSSSREIGAYEQYF. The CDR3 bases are TGTGCCAGCAGCTCTAGCAGGGAAATTGGGGCCTACGAGCAGTACTTC.